The 7 T cell receptor beta chains listed next were all sequenced from one sample in a study of blood T cell repertoires in COVID-19. TCRdb's table, derived via immunoSEQ multiplex PCR, lists solely in-frame clones and lacks some. The data show 300,000 to 400,000 clones, around 89% seen once. Input material: PBMCs or T cells enriched from blood (not recorded which). The receptors stem from a young woman with acute COVID-19.

This clone was seen more than once but under ten times. The chain recombines TRBV11-2 with TRBJ1-1; a weak D match, TRBD1 (5 bases). The germline V gene encodes CDR1 SGHAT and CDR2 FQNNGV. The CDR3 is 15 amino acids. Between the trimmed V and J ends, which lost 5 bases and 1 base, there was a span of 14 bases. The CDR3 loop reads CASSPTPTGNTEAFF. As DNA, the CDR3 is TGTGCCAGCAGCCCTACCCCAACAGGGAACACTGAAGCTTTCTTT.

V usage is TRBV7-2 and J usage is TRBJ1-3; D remains unclear. The V end was cut by 4 bases, the J end by 4 bases, with 8 bases between. The V gene's germline CDR1 is SGHTA and CDR2 FQGNSA. The CDR3 is 13 amino acids. Written as DNA, the CDR3 is TGTGCCAGCAGCTCCCTCGAGGGAAACACCATATATTTT. Protein: CASSSLEGNTIYF.

V gene TRBV5-4 combines with J gene TRBJ2-7, with 9 bases aligning to TRBD1. The CDR3 has 14 amino acids. The V gene end was trimmed by 4 bases and the J gene end by 2 bases; junction bases not matched to a gene: 4. Germline loops: CDR1 SGHNT, CDR2 YYREEE (reference sequence). DNA of the CDR3: TGTGCCAGCAGCCCGGACAGGGGTCCCTACGAGCAGTACTTC. Protein product: CASSPDRGPYEQYF.

The J gene is TRBJ1-1, the V gene TRBV7-9; D possibly corresponds to TRBD1 (5 bases). CDR1 is SEHNR, CDR2 FQNEAQ, per germline (reference sequence). V lost 5 bases to trimming and J lost 9 bases, with 16 bases between them. The CDR3 has 13 amino acids. This CDR3 reads CASSTRQGTKAFF. The CDR3 nucleotides are TGTGCCAGCAGCACCAGGCAGGGCACAAAAGCTTTCTTT. Using reference TRBV7-9 and TRBJ1-1 for the parts outside the CDR3, the full variable domain is DTGVSQNPRHKITKRGQNVTFRCDPISEHNRLYWYRQTLGQGPEFLTYFQNEAQLEKSRLLSDRFSAERPKGSFSTLEIQRTEQGDSAMYLCASSTRQGTKAFFGQGTRLTVV.

The chain employs TRBV24-1 and TRBJ1-1; 7 bases are a match to TRBD1. V was clipped by 4 bases and J by 8 bases; unmatched bases: 3. The CDR3 consists of 12 residues. Germline CDR1 KGHDR, CDR2 SFDVKD. The CDR3 region is CATSDGTAEAFF. The DNA for the CDR3 is TGTGCCACCAGTGACGGGACAGCCGAAGCTTTCTTT.

This chain connects TRBV7-2 to TRBJ2-2; D unclear. V was trimmed by 5 bases and J by 5 bases, leaving 15 bases between them. CDR1 is SGHTA, CDR2 FQGNSA, per germline. The CDR3 has 15 residues. The CDR3 DNA follows: TGTGCCAGCAGCCCGGCACTAATGGCTACCGGGGAGCTGTTTTTT. Residues: CASSPALMATGELFF. Full variable domain (missing parts from reference TRBV7-2 and TRBJ2-2): GAGVSQSPSNKVTEKGKDVELRCDPISGHTALYWYRQSLGQGLEFLIYFQGNSAPDKSGLPSDRFSAERTGGSVSTLTIQRTQQEDSAVYLCASSPALMATGELFFGEGSRLTVL.

This chain uses TRBV9 with TRBJ2-3, with TRBD2 as a possible D gene (7 bases). Germline lookup yields CDR1 SGDLS and CDR2 YYNGEE. V was clipped by 0 bases and J by 0 bases, with 11 bases between them. CDR3 length equals 16 residues. CDR3 coding DNA: TGTGCCAGCAGCGTAGACGGGGGGCGTAGCACAGATACGCAGTATTTT. Amino acid sequence: CASSVDGGRSTDTQYF.